Sequencing of this T cell receptor (beta chain) was carried out in a study of identical twins. MiXCR, run by TCRdb on the 5' RACE reads, gives a single entry per CDR3 protein. The repertoire has over 600,000 distinct CDR3 sequences, 21% of them found once; the top ten carry roughly 4.3%. Germline-derived CDR1 and CDR2 are MNHEY and SVGAGI. Trimming cost V 7 bases and J 6 bases; bases outside gene matches: 3. The CDR3 is made up of 11 amino acids. These same records also appear under a second study, on T cells expressing NK-cell markers.

The chain is built from TRBV6-5 and TRBJ2-7, with TRBD2 identical over 7 bases. The sequencing sample was made of PBMCs. The sequence was collected from a woman aged 18-29 years in good health. The CDR3 DNA follows: TGTGCCAGCAAAAGGGAGGGCGAGCAGTACTTC. Protein product: CASKREGEQYF.